This TCR beta chain is drawn from a study of spatial heterogeneity in lung cancer. The germline CDR1 and CDR2 sequences are MNHEY and SMNVEV (reference sequence). This CDR3 has 15 residues. Unmatched junction bases numbered 5, after V lost 1 base and J lost 2 bases. Time point given: blood at routine non-recurrence follow-up after resection. Unsorted whole RNA of tumor, nontumor lung or frozen PBMC was sequenced. TCRdb itself ran the 5' RACE reads through MiXCR, one entry per CDR3 protein. This sample has about 120,000 distinct CDR3 sequences, with less than 15% found just once. The sample here was PBMCs, taken at follow-up. The rearrangement links TRBV27 to TRBJ2-7, with 7 positions matching TRBD1. The TCR comes from a male donor with early-stage non-small cell lung cancer. The CDR3 DNA reads TGTGCCAGCAGTTTATTGGGGACAGAAGCCTACGAGCAGTACTTC. Protein sequence: CASSLLGTEAYEQYF.